This T cell receptor beta chain was documented in a study of Ad26.COV2.S vaccination and SARS-CoV-2 variants. Study as a whole: Into the muscle, Ad26.COV2.S was dosed once or twice, 56 days apart.

TCRdb's table, derived via immunoSEQ multiplex PCR, lists solely in-frame clones and lacks some. The sample holds hundreds of thousands of clones, around 90% seen once. Germline V CDR1 and CDR2: SNHLY, FYNNEI. The CDR3 consists of 16 residues. Treatment indicated: around 19 received Ad26.COV2.S at low or high dose, single or two shots; about 5 received placebo; per-sample allocation not given. Collection of the samples took place on day 63 after the first injection of vaccine or placebo. Vaccine was an Ad26 vector expressing Wuhan-strain SARS-CoV-2 spike. Overall study results and limits: Spike-specific TCR breadth in vaccine recipients exceeded that seen in placebo recipients. Quantification of TCR breadth and depth may have yielded underestimates of total T cell responses.

About this clone itself: Its antigen remains unidentified.

The material was peripheral blood, obtained in a trial of Ad26.COV2.S vaccine versus placebo. V usage is TRBV2 and J usage is TRBJ2-7; 10 bases map to TRBD2. The receptor's source is a person between 18 and 59 years old who received the Ad26.COV2.S COVID-19 vaccine or a placebo. CDR3 in amino acids: CSSQASGGISSYEQYF. CDR3 in DNA: TGTTCTAGCCAGGCTAGCGGGGGAATAAGCTCCTACGAGCAGTACTTC.